The T cell receptor (beta chain) under discussion was sequenced for a study of blood T cell repertoires in COVID-19. Study overall: Nucleic acid was either cDNA or gDNA, and it came from T cells, B-cell-depleted T cells, or PBMCs.

Participants reported their clinical history, and cohort assignment relied on those reports. The germline gives CDR1 KGHSH, CDR2 LQKENI. This CDR3 is 14 amino acids long. The V gene lost 2 bases and the J gene lost 3 bases, with 11 bases spanning the gap. The authors' processing: Estimates of nucleated cell counts were drawn from the amplification of reference gene primers. Clones were read by immunoSEQ multiplex PCR, and TCRdb kept only the in-frame ones, dropping some. V and J calls and clone size are copied from that table; D and trimming were computed from the DNA. The sample shows under 350,000 clones, nearly 90% of them seen only once.

The sample comprised PBMCs or T cells enriched from blood (not recorded which). The rearrangement links TRBV18 to TRBJ2-7; a possible D gene is TRBD1 (5 bases). This receptor was taken from a woman aged 55-75 years who had recovered from COVID-19. DNA for the CDR3: TGTGCCAGCTCACCAAACAGGCAAATCTACGAGCAGTACTTC. This sequence encodes CASSPNRQIYEQYF.